This paragraph reports one TCR beta chain. What it binds is not known. This entry comes from a study of CD8+CD57+ T cells in acquired aplastic anemia. Turning to the study itself: CD4+ and CD8+ cells, once sorted, gave DNA averaging around 3.4 ug. As sequenced from healthy donors, CD4+ cells averaged about 11 million reads. The study's findings and limits: It was found that some 30 CD8+ CDR3 sequences were shared between patients and controls. The study found no significant CD8+ Simpson's diversity difference between patients and controls.

Profiling that covered TCR beta VDJ and CDR3 relied on genomic DNA as its template. TCRdb called the reads again in MiXCR, with one record for every CDR3 protein. The table lists about 110,000 distinct CDR3 sequences, 50% to 65% of them singletons. The germline CDR1 and CDR2 sequences are MNHEY and SVGEGT. The CDR3 is made up of 16 amino acids. The germline V and J ends were trimmed by 6 bases and 2 bases, with 17 bases remaining between them. The material sequenced was sorted CD4+, CD8+, or CD8+CD57+ T cells (not recorded which) from PBMCs. V usage is TRBV6-2 or TRBV6-3 and J usage is TRBJ2-1; possible D gene TRBD2, 6 bases. The clonotype comes from a human donor in good health, serving as a control. The CDR3 reads CASRRGWGSPYNEQFF. CDR3 bases: TGTGCCAGCAGACGGGGGTGGGGTTCGCCCTACAATGAGCAGTTCTTC.